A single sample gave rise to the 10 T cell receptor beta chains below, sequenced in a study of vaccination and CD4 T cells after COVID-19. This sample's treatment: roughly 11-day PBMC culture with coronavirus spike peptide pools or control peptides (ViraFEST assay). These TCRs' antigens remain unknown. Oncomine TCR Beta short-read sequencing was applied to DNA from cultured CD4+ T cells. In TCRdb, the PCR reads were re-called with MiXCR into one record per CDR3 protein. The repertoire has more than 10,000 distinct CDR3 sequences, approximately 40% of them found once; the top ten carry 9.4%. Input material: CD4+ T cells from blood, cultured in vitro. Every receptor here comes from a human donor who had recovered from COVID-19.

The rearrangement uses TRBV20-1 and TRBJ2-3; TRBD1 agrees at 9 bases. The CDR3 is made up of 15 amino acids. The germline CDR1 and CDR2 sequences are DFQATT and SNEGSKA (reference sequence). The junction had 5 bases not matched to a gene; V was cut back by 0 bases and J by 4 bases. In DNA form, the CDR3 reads TGCAGTGCTAGAGATCCTAGGACAGGGGCAGATACGCAGTATTTT. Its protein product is CSARDPRTGADTQYF.

DNA of the CDR3: TGTGCCAGCAGCGCACAGGCCCGCTCTGGGGCCAACGTCCTGACTTTC. Its translation is CASSAQARSGANVLTF. The V call is TRBV11-2, the J call TRBJ2-6, with D maybe TRBD1 (5 bases). Germline V gene data show CDR1 as SGHAT and CDR2 as FQNNGV. V lost 5 bases, J lost 0 bases, and 11 bases lay in between. This CDR3 has 16 amino acids.

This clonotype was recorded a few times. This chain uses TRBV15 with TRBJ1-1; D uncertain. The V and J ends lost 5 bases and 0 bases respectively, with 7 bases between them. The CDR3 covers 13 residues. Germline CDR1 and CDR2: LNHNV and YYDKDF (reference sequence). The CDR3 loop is CATSSVMNTEAFF. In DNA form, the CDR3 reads TGTGCCACCAGCTCGGTAATGAACACTGAAGCTTTCTTT.

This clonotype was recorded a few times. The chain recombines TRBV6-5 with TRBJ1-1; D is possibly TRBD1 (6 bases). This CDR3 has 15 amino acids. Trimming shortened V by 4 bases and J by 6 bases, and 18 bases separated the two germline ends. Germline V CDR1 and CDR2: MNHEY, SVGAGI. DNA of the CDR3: TGTGCCAGCAGTTCGCTTAGGGGGGGAACCGCTGAAGCTTTCTTT. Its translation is CASSSLRGGTAEAFF.

CDR3 region: CASSPTYANTGELFF. The CDR3 DNA reads TGTGCCAGCAGCCCCACATACGCGAACACCGGGGAGCTGTTTTTT. V is TRBV7-2 and J is TRBJ2-2; D call uncertain. The CDR3 extends over 15 amino acids. The V and J ends lost 5 bases and 0 bases respectively, with 10 bases between them. Germline V lookup: CDR1 SGHTA, CDR2 FQGNSA.

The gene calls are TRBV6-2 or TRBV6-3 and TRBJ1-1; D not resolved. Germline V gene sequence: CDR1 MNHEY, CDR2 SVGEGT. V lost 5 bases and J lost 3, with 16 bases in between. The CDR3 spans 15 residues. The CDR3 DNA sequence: TGTGCCAGCAGTCGCCGTCCCTATGCGGACACTGAAGCTTTCTTT. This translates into CASSRRPYADTEAFF.

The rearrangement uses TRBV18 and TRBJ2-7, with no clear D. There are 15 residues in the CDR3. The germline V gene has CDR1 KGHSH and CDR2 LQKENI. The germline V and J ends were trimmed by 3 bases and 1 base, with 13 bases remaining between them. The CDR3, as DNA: TGTGCCAGCTCACCCTCGACGGCGACATCCTACGAGCAGTACTTC. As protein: CASSPSTATSYEQYF.

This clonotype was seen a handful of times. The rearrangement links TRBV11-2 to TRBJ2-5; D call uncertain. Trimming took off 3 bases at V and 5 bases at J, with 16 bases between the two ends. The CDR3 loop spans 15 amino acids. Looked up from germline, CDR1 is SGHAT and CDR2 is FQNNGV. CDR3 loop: CASSFGTLERETQYF. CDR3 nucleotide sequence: TGTGCCAGCAGCTTCGGAACCCTAGAACGGGAGACCCAGTACTTC.

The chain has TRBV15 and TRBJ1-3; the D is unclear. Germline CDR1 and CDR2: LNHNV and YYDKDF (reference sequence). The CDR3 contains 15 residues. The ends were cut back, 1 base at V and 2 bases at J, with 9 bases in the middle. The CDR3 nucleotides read TGTGCCACCAGCAGAGTAACCGGACCTGGAAACACCATATATTTT. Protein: CATSRVTGPGNTIYF.

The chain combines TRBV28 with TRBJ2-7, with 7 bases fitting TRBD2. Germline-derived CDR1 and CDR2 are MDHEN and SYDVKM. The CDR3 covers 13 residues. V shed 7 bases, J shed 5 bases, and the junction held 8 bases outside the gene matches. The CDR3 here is CASTRTGGNEQYF. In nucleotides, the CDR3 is TGTGCCAGCACCCGAACGGGGGGTAACGAGCAGTACTTC.